This TCR beta chain is from a study of blood T cell repertoires in COVID-19. Those enrolled in Seattle joined during active infection and were followed longitudinally afterward. CDR3 length: 11 residues. Germline-derived CDR1 and CDR2 are SQVTM and ANQGSEA. The germline V and J ends were trimmed by 6 bases and 9 bases, with 12 bases remaining between them. Only in-frame clones appear in the TCRdb table, and some are missing; sequencing was by immunoSEQ multiplex PCR. The sample has fewer than 90,000 clones; approximately 80% are singletons. This clonotype was obtained from a man in his 70s with COVID-19, enrolled during active disease. The chain uses TRBV29-1 and TRBJ2-1; D may be TRBD2 (5 bases). The sample taken for sequencing was peripheral blood. The CDR3: CSVSPRGEQFF. The DNA for the CDR3 is TGCAGCGTGAGTCCCCGGGGTGAGCAGTTCTTC.